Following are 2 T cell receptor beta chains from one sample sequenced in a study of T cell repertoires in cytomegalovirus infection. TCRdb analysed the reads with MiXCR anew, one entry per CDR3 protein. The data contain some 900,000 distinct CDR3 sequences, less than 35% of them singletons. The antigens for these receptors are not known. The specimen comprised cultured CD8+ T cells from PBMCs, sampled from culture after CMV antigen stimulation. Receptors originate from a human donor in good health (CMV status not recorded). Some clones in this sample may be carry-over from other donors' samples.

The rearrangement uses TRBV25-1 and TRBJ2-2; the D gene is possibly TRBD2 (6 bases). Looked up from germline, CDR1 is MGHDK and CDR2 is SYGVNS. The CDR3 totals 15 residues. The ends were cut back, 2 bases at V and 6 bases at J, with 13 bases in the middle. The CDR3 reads CASSEVAGRPGELFF. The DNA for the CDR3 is TGTGCCAGCAGTGAAGTGGCAGGGAGGCCCGGGGAGCTGTTTTTT.

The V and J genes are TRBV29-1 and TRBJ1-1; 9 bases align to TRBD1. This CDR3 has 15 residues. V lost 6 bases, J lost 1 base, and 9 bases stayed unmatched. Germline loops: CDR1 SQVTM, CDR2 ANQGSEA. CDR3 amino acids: CSVHPGQGTNTEAFF. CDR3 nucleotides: TGCAGCGTCCACCCGGGACAGGGTACGAACACTGAAGCTTTCTTT.